This T cell receptor beta chain was profiled in a study of blood T cell repertoires in COVID-19. On the study more broadly: Samples taken during acute and convalescent COVID-19 were collected in the United States, Italy and Spain.

V shed 5 bases and J shed 1 base, with 11 bases lying between them. This CDR3 has 14 residues. The germline gives CDR1 SEHNR, CDR2 FQNEAQ (reference sequence). The age range of participants was about 18 to 95 years, with residence in fewer than 25 US areas. Cohorts were determined from participant-reported clinical history. Each recovered donor of Cohort 3 presented with two negative PCRs, clearance, or symptom resolution. This clone was detected once. Sequencing used immunoSEQ multiplex PCR; TCRdb keeps in-frame clones, though not all of them. The sample yields a few hundred thousand clones, around 89% seen once.

The chain links TRBV7-9 to TRBJ1-1; no reliable D call. The material sequenced was PBMCs or T cells enriched from blood (not recorded which). The TCR comes from a man aged 18 to 29 who had recovered from COVID-19. Written as DNA, the CDR3 is TGTGCCAGCAGCCAACCCAACAAGAACACTGAAGCTTTCTTT. As protein: CASSQPNKNTEAFF.